Listed below are T cell receptor beta chains from one sample, sequenced in a study of PD-1 blockade in classical Hodgkin lymphoma. Assay: immunoSEQ multiplex PCR; the TCRdb copy retains only in-frame clones and omits some. The sample contains tens of thousands of clones, around 91% of which appear only once. The specimen comprised peripheral blood mononuclear cells (PBMCs), sampled at baseline. The receptors shown here come from a human donor with classical Hodgkin lymphoma. Both conserved end residues are part of each CDR3. D genes are given only for firm matches. A clone size is listed for some rows: how often the clone was seen (once, few, many), or a class if it is expanded.

d_gene: -
abundance: -
j_gene: TRBJ1-1
v_gene: TRBV9
CDR3aa: CASAPGSFAEAFF
CDR3nt: TGTGCCAGCGCCCCGGGCAGCTTCGCTGAAGCTTTCTTT

d_gene: -
abundance: -
j_gene: TRBJ2-7
v_gene: TRBV5-8
CDR3aa: CASSLVYEQYF
CDR3nt: TGTGCCAGCAGCTTGGTTTACGAGCAGTACTTC

d_gene: TRBD1
abundance: once
j_gene: TRBJ2-2
v_gene: TRBV6-1
CDR3aa: CASSEARGTGFGGELFF
CDR3nt: TGTGCCAGCAGTGAAGCGCGCGGGACAGGGTTTGGCGGGGAGCTGTTTTTT

d_gene: -
abundance: -
j_gene: TRBJ2-2
v_gene: TRBV18
CDR3aa: CASSPLSDGELFF
CDR3nt: TGTGCCAGCTCACCCCTCAGCGACGGGGAGCTGTTTTTT

d_gene: -
abundance: -
j_gene: TRBJ1-1
v_gene: TRBV7-2
CDR3aa: CASSPRAYTEAFF
CDR3nt: TGTGCCAGCAGCCCACGGGCATACACTGAAGCTTTCTTT

d_gene: -
abundance: -
j_gene: TRBJ1-1
v_gene: TRBV25-1
CDR3aa: CASSEYFGPTEAFF
CDR3nt: TGTGCCAGCAGTGAATATTTTGGGCCCACTGAAGCTTTCTTT

d_gene: TRBD1
abundance: -
j_gene: TRBJ1-1
v_gene: TRBV5-6
CDR3aa: CASSFDRGGSTEAFF
CDR3nt: TGTGCCAGCAGCTTTGACAGGGGAGGGAGCACTGAAGCTTTCTTT

d_gene: -
abundance: -
j_gene: TRBJ2-5
v_gene: TRBV25-1
CDR3aa: CASSIDETQYF
CDR3nt: TGTGCCAGCTCTATTGACGAGACCCAGTACTTC

d_gene: -
abundance: -
j_gene: TRBJ2-1
v_gene: TRBV27
CDR3aa: CASSLSPLYNEQFF
CDR3nt: TGTGCCAGCAGTTTATCGCCCCTCTACAATGAGCAGTTCTTC

d_gene: TRBD1
abundance: -
j_gene: TRBJ1-2
v_gene: TRBV6-1
CDR3aa: CASSEAHTGVSGYTF
CDR3nt: TGTGCCAGCAGTGAAGCACATACAGGGGTCTCTGGCTACACCTTC

d_gene: TRBD1
abundance: -
j_gene: TRBJ1-1
v_gene: TRBV7-2
CDR3aa: CASSLVSGTANTEAFF
CDR3nt: TGTGCCAGCAGCTTAGTCTCCGGGACAGCGAACACTGAAGCTTTCTTT

d_gene: -
abundance: -
j_gene: TRBJ2-1
v_gene: TRBV14
CDR3aa: CASSRGGTEQFF
CDR3nt: TGTGCCAGCAGCCGAGGGGGGACTGAGCAGTTCTTC

d_gene: -
abundance: -
j_gene: TRBJ1-1
v_gene: TRBV30
CDR3aa: CAWSVSREEAFF
CDR3nt: TGTGCCTGGAGTGTAAGTCGAGAGGAAGCTTTCTTT

d_gene: -
abundance: -
j_gene: TRBJ2-7
v_gene: TRBV5-1
CDR3aa: CASSLYSNPREQYF
CDR3nt: TGCGCCAGCAGCTTGTATTCCAATCCCCGCGAGCAGTACTTC

d_gene: -
abundance: -
j_gene: TRBJ2-7
v_gene: TRBV6-1
CDR3aa: CASSLPTGSSYEQYF
CDR3nt: TGTGCCAGCAGCCTCCCGACAGGCAGCTCCTACGAGCAGTACTTC

d_gene: -
abundance: -
j_gene: TRBJ2-2
v_gene: TRBV29-1
CDR3aa: CSGTSHTGELFF
CDR3nt: TGCAGCGGTACCAGCCACACCGGGGAGCTGTTTTTT

d_gene: TRBD1
abundance: -
j_gene: TRBJ2-2
v_gene: TRBV4-1
CDR3aa: CASSPFGTVNTGELFF
CDR3nt: TGCGCCAGCAGCCCCTTCGGGACAGTGAACACCGGGGAGCTGTTTTTT

d_gene: TRBD1
abundance: -
j_gene: TRBJ1-5
v_gene: TRBV7-9
CDR3aa: CASSLGGQGFQPQHF
CDR3nt: TGTGCCAGCAGCTTAGGGGGACAGGGTTTTCAGCCCCAGCATTTT

d_gene: -
abundance: -
j_gene: TRBJ2-5
v_gene: TRBV7-9
CDR3aa: CASSLNGPGGETQYF
CDR3nt: TGTGCCAGCAGCTTAAATGGGCCTGGGGGGGAGACCCAGTACTTC

d_gene: -
abundance: -
j_gene: TRBJ2-2
v_gene: TRBV5-6
CDR3aa: CASGPGVNTGELFF
CDR3nt: TGTGCCAGCGGTCCAGGGGTGAACACCGGGGAGCTGTTTTTT

d_gene: -
abundance: -
j_gene: TRBJ1-2
v_gene: TRBV7-2
CDR3aa: CASSSDLYGYTF
CDR3nt: TGTGCCAGCAGCTCTGATCTCTATGGCTACACCTTC

d_gene: -
abundance: -
j_gene: TRBJ2-7
v_gene: TRBV7-9
CDR3aa: CASSSRRGEGSYEQYF
CDR3nt: TGTGCCAGCAGCTCACGCCGGGGAGAGGGCTCCTACGAGCAGTACTTC

d_gene: -
abundance: -
j_gene: TRBJ1-1
v_gene: TRBV6-5
CDR3aa: CASSLVENTEAFF
CDR3nt: TGTGCCAGCAGTTTGGTGGAGAACACTGAAGCTTTCTTT

d_gene: -
abundance: -
j_gene: TRBJ1-2
v_gene: TRBV6-6
CDR3aa: CASSPTGPYGYTF
CDR3nt: TGTGCCAGCAGTCCGACCGGACCCTATGGCTACACCTTC

d_gene: TRBD2
abundance: -
j_gene: TRBJ2-2
v_gene: TRBV9
CDR3aa: CASSGLERGVWELFF
CDR3nt: TGTGCCAGCAGCGGTTTAGAGCGGGGAGTTTGGGAGCTGTTTTTT

d_gene: -
abundance: medium-sized
j_gene: TRBJ2-5
v_gene: TRBV7-9
CDR3aa: CASSPDGFGGETQYF
CDR3nt: TGTGCCAGCAGCCCCGACGGGTTTGGCGGAGAGACCCAGTACTTC

d_gene: -
abundance: -
j_gene: TRBJ1-1
v_gene: TRBV5-4
CDR3aa: CASSWDTFTEAFF
CDR3nt: TGTGCCAGCAGCTGGGACACCTTCACTGAAGCTTTCTTT

d_gene: TRBD1
abundance: -
j_gene: TRBJ1-6
v_gene: TRBV15
CDR3aa: CATSRDRGQGGSPLHF
CDR3nt: TGTGCCACCAGCAGAGATAGAGGACAGGGTGGTTCACCCCTCCACTTT

d_gene: TRBD1
abundance: -
j_gene: TRBJ1-1
v_gene: TRBV10-2
CDR3aa: CASGEAYQGADTEAFF
CDR3nt: TGCGCCAGCGGCGAGGCGTACCAGGGGGCTGACACTGAAGCTTTCTTT

d_gene: -
abundance: few
j_gene: TRBJ2-2
v_gene: TRBV4-1
CDR3aa: CASSQPDTGELFF
CDR3nt: TGCGCCAGCAGCCAACCTGACACCGGGGAGCTGTTTTTT

d_gene: -
abundance: -
j_gene: TRBJ1-3
v_gene: TRBV5-4
CDR3aa: CASSPGQGRNTIYF
CDR3nt: TGTGCCAGCAGCCCAGGTCAGGGCAGAAACACCATATATTTT

d_gene: -
abundance: -
j_gene: TRBJ1-4
v_gene: TRBV2
CDR3aa: CASSATEGLLKLFF
CDR3nt: TGTGCCAGCAGTGCAACAGAGGGCCTATTGAAACTGTTTTTT

d_gene: TRBD2
abundance: once
j_gene: TRBJ2-7
v_gene: TRBV2
CDR3aa: CASSVRGSSYEQYF
CDR3nt: TGTGCCAGCAGTGTGCGGGGGAGCTCCTACGAGCAGTACTTC

d_gene: -
abundance: -
j_gene: TRBJ1-2
v_gene: TRBV5-6
CDR3aa: CASRKWTYDYGYTF
CDR3nt: TGTGCCAGCAGAAAGTGGACTTACGACTATGGCTACACCTTC

d_gene: TRBD2
abundance: once
j_gene: TRBJ2-3
v_gene: TRBV30
CDR3aa: CAWSTSGGPRPQYF
CDR3nt: TGTGCCTGGAGTACTAGCGGGGGACCGAGGCCGCAGTATTTT

d_gene: -
abundance: -
j_gene: TRBJ2-6
v_gene: TRBV25-1
CDR3aa: CASSDEYSGANVLTF
CDR3nt: TGTGCCAGCAGTGACGAATACTCTGGGGCCAACGTCCTGACTTTC

d_gene: TRBD1
abundance: -
j_gene: TRBJ2-7
v_gene: TRBV5-1
CDR3aa: CASSSRTGVNEQYF
CDR3nt: TGCGCCAGCAGCTCACGGACAGGGGTCAACGAGCAGTACTTC

d_gene: -
abundance: -
j_gene: TRBJ1-1
v_gene: TRBV7-9
CDR3aa: CASSVSGLEAFF
CDR3nt: TGTGCCAGCAGCGTTTCCGGGTTAGAAGCTTTCTTT

d_gene: TRBD1
abundance: -
j_gene: TRBJ2-7
v_gene: TRBV19
CDR3aa: CASSISRQGTYEQYF
CDR3nt: TGTGCCAGTAGTATATCCCGACAGGGAACCTACGAGCAGTACTTC

d_gene: -
abundance: -
j_gene: TRBJ2-5
v_gene: TRBV5-1
CDR3aa: CASSLAPEETQYF
CDR3nt: TGCGCCAGCAGCTTGGCACCCGAAGAGACCCAGTACTTC

d_gene: -
abundance: -
j_gene: TRBJ2-3
v_gene: TRBV23-1
CDR3aa: CASREASDTQYF
CDR3nt: TGCGCCAGCAGAGAAGCGTCAGATACGCAGTATTTT

d_gene: -
abundance: -
j_gene: TRBJ1-5
v_gene: TRBV6-1
CDR3aa: CASSEGGGGNQPQHF
CDR3nt: TGTGCCAGCAGTGAAGGGGGGGGCGGGAATCAGCCCCAGCATTTT

d_gene: -
abundance: few
j_gene: TRBJ2-4
v_gene: TRBV5-8
CDR3aa: CASSSDVRDNIQYF
CDR3nt: TGTGCCAGCAGCTCGGATGTGAGGGACAACATTCAGTACTTC

d_gene: -
abundance: -
j_gene: TRBJ2-3
v_gene: TRBV30
CDR3aa: CAWSVTGGTDTQYF
CDR3nt: TGTGCCTGGAGTGTAACGGGGGGCACAGATACGCAGTATTTT

d_gene: -
abundance: -
j_gene: TRBJ2-7
v_gene: TRBV14
CDR3aa: CASSLVWGHPPREQYF
CDR3nt: TGTGCCAGCAGCCTTGTTTGGGGACATCCTCCTAGAGAGCAGTACTTC

d_gene: TRBD1
abundance: -
j_gene: TRBJ1-2
v_gene: TRBV13
CDR3aa: CASSRQGFSGGYTF
CDR3nt: TGTGCCAGCAGCCGACAGGGCTTCAGTGGGGGCTACACCTTC

d_gene: -
abundance: once
j_gene: TRBJ2-2
v_gene: TRBV5-6
CDR3aa: CASSLVGINTGELFF
CDR3nt: TGTGCCAGCAGCTTGGTGGGAATTAACACCGGGGAGCTGTTTTTT

d_gene: -
abundance: -
j_gene: TRBJ2-7
v_gene: TRBV11-3
CDR3aa: CASSSPPAYEQYF
CDR3nt: TGTGCCAGCAGCTCGCCCCCAGCTTACGAGCAGTACTTC

d_gene: -
abundance: -
j_gene: TRBJ2-2
v_gene: TRBV30
CDR3aa: CACGVTGELFF
CDR3nt: TGTGCCTGTGGGGTCACCGGGGAGCTGTTTTTT

d_gene: -
abundance: -
j_gene: TRBJ1-5
v_gene: TRBV10-3
CDR3aa: CAISAGEYSNQPQHF
CDR3nt: TGTGCCATCAGTGCGGGGGAGTATAGCAATCAGCCCCAGCATTTT

d_gene: -
abundance: -
j_gene: TRBJ1-2
v_gene: TRBV6-5
CDR3aa: CASSYSPQGMEGYTF
CDR3nt: TGTGCCAGCAGTTACTCTCCCCAGGGGATGGAGGGCTACACCTTC

d_gene: TRBD1
abundance: -
j_gene: TRBJ1-1
v_gene: TRBV7-2
CDR3aa: CASSLGTENTEAFF
CDR3nt: TGTGCCAGCAGCTTGGGGACAGAGAACACTGAAGCTTTCTTT

d_gene: -
abundance: -
j_gene: TRBJ2-6
v_gene: TRBV18
CDR3aa: CASSPIKSSGANVLTF
CDR3nt: TGTGCCAGCTCCCCGATCAAGAGCTCTGGGGCCAACGTCCTGACTTTC

d_gene: TRBD2
abundance: -
j_gene: TRBJ2-1
v_gene: TRBV30
CDR3aa: CAWSFASGGLLNEQFF
CDR3nt: TGTGCCTGGAGTTTCGCCAGCGGGGGTCTCCTCAATGAGCAGTTCTTC